Sequencing of this TCR beta chain was carried out in a study of T cell responses to AZD1222 COVID-19 vaccine. Study-level points and caveats: Spike-spanning, vaccine-associated CD4 TCRs were dominant at 160-218 and 743-854. Donors were largely white British and mainly female; clonal diversity was possibly underestimated. In all cases, repertoires were sampled only after the peak T cell response.

Germline values: CDR1 LNHDA, CDR2 SQIVND (reference sequence). The CDR3 is 15 amino acids. Trimming shortened V by 3 bases and J by 0 bases, and 12 bases separated the two germline ends. Measured with immunoSEQ multiplex PCR; TCRdb has only the in-frame clones, and not every one. Altogether 200,000 or so clones are present, around 86% being singletons, with the ten largest covering approximately 2.5%. Turning to this clone: What it binds is unknown.

The sample was peripheral blood, taken on day 0 of MenACWY control vaccination. The sequence was collected from an adult in good health. V and J are TRBV19 and TRBJ2-7; possible D gene TRBD1, 5 bases. In DNA, the CDR3 is TGTGCCAGTAGTATGGGGCAGACTCTCTCCTACGAGCAGTACTTC. Translating gives CASSMGQTLSYEQYF.